Listed below are T cell receptor beta chains from one sample, sequenced in a study of T cell responses to AZD1222 COVID-19 vaccine. Generated by immunoSEQ multiplex PCR, the TCRdb table keeps only in-frame clones and is missing some. This table has about 140,000 clones, around nine tenths appearing once. Sequences were derived from peripheral blood, sampled on day 0 of AZD1222 vaccination. The receptors stem from an adult in good health. The CDR3 runs from the conserved cysteine through the conserved F or W. Fields, in order: D gene, J gene, V gene, clone size, CDR3 DNA, CDR3 protein. The D gene is left open where the match is weak. Part of the rows lack a size; the others show once, few, many or a class for expanded clones.

. TRBJ2-2 TRBV2 . TGTGCCAGCAGTGAAGGTCGGAGCACCGGGGAGCTGTTTTTT CASSEGRSTGELFF
. TRBJ2-1 TRBV9 . TGTGCCAGCAGCGTAGGAGGGGCTAGCTCCTACAATGAGCAGTTCTTC CASSVGGASSYNEQFF
TRBD2 TRBJ2-1 TRBV6-4 . TGTGCCAGCAGTGACGGCACTAGCGGAGGAAATGAGCAGTTCTTC CASSDGTSGGNEQFF
. TRBJ2-7 TRBV15 . TGTGCCACCAGCAGATCAGGTGGGGGATCATACGAGCAGTACTTC CATSRSGGGSYEQYF
TRBD2 TRBJ2-1 TRBV27 . TGTGCCAGCAGTTTCCTAGCGGGAGTTTACAATGAGCAGTTCTTC CASSFLAGVYNEQFF
. TRBJ1-4 TRBV28 . TGTGCCAGCAGTTCAACAGGATCCCTGGAAAAACTGTTTTTT CASSSTGSLEKLFF
TRBD2 TRBJ2-7 TRBV4-1 once TGCGCCAGCAGCACCGGGACTAGCGGGGCCTCCTACGAGCAGTACTTC CASSTGTSGASYEQYF
. TRBJ1-1 TRBV11-1 . TGTGCCAGCAGCCCCCGCTCGACCCTGTTGACTGAAGCTTTCTTT CASSPRSTLLTEAFF
. TRBJ1-1 TRBV5-8 . TGTGCCAGCAGCTTGGGTCTGGGCGGGGTGGCAAACACTGAAGCTTTCTTT CASSLGLGGVANTEAFF
. TRBJ1-3 TRBV10-3 . TGTGCCATCAGTGAGTCCCGAAACACCATATATTTT CAISESRNTIYF
TRBD2 TRBJ2-3 TRBV7-2 . TGTGCCAGCAGCTTTACCCCTGGTGGCGGGGGGGCAGATACGCAGTATTTT CASSFTPGGGGADTQYF
TRBD1 TRBJ1-6 TRBV19 . TGTGCCAGTAACCACAGGGGGTCGAATTCACCCCTCCACTTT CASNHRGSNSPLHF
TRBD1 TRBJ1-2 TRBV27 . TGTGCCAGCAGTTTTCTACCCCGGGACAGGGTTTTGCGTGGCTACACCTTC CASSFLPRDRVLRGYTF
. TRBJ1-1 TRBV19 . TGTGCCAGTAGTATAGGTCTGACTGAAGCTTTCTTT CASSIGLTEAFF
. TRBJ2-7 TRBV5-4 . TGTGCCAGCAGCTCCAACTACTACGAGCAGTACTTC CASSSNYYEQYF
. TRBJ2-3 TRBV4-3 . TGCGCCAGCAGCCAAGAGGACGGTTTCACAGATACGCAGTATTTT CASSQEDGFTDTQYF
TRBD2 TRBJ2-1 TRBV5-1 . TGCGCCAGCAGCCGGGGACTAGCGGGAGGAGGGTTCAATGAGCAGTTCTTC CASSRGLAGGGFNEQFF
TRBD1 TRBJ2-7 TRBV18 . TGTGCCAGCTCACCAATGACAGGGGACGAGCAGTACTTC CASSPMTGDEQYF
TRBD1 TRBJ1-2 TRBV15 . TGTGCCACCAGCCAACAGGGGGCCCGAGCTAACTATGGCTACACCTTC CATSQQGARANYGYTF
. TRBJ2-7 TRBV24-1 . TGTGCCACCGCAACCGGGAAGGCCCCCTACGAGCAGTACTTC CATATGKAPYEQYF
. TRBJ2-7 TRBV5-1 . TGCGCCAGCAGCTTGGTCTCCTACGAGCAGTACTTC CASSLVSYEQYF
TRBD2 TRBJ2-3 TRBV7-9 . TGTGCCAGCAGCTCTGGACTAGCGGGAGATCTAGATACGCAGTATTTT CASSSGLAGDLDTQYF
. TRBJ1-2 TRBV6-4 few TGTGCCAGCAGTCCCACCCTTGGGGCTAACTATGGCTACACCTTC CASSPTLGANYGYTF